A single sample is the source of the 26 T cell receptor beta chains below, sequenced in a study of blood T cell repertoires in COVID-19. The data were produced by immunoSEQ multiplex PCR, yet TCRdb's version contains in-frame clones alone and is incomplete. The sample has fewer than 250,000 clones; 80% to 90% are singletons. Sequencing was done on a sample of peripheral blood. Source of these receptors: a woman between 45 and 60 years old with acute or convalescent COVID-19.

The chain uses TRBV5-1 and TRBJ2-3; tentative D call: TRBD1 (8 bases). Germline CDR1 SGHRS, CDR2 YFSETQ. CDR3 size: 17 residues. V was shortened by 7 bases and J by 2 bases, with 23 bases between the two germline ends. The CDR3 loop reads CASHLYLTGGDTDTQYF. CDR3 nucleotide sequence: TGCGCCAGCCACCTCTACCTAACAGGGGGGGACACAGATACGCAGTATTTT.

J is TRBJ2-3 and V is TRBV25-1, with D maybe TRBD1 (5 bases). This CDR3 contains 13 residues. Germline values: CDR1 MGHDK, CDR2 SYGVNS. Trimming removed 5 bases at V and 3 bases at J, with 9 bases between. CDR3 region: CASSPTATDTQYF. Here the CDR3 DNA reads TGTGCCAGCAGTCCGACAGCAACAGATACGCAGTATTTT.

The rearrangement links TRBV21-1 to TRBJ2-1; TRBD2 is the table's D call and was not checked against the DNA. TRBV21-1 is a documented pseudogene. There are 12 residues in the CDR3. The DNA for the CDR3 is TGTGCCAGCAGTAGACTTGGGAATGAGCAGTTCTTC. Translating gives CASSRLGNEQFF.

V gene TRBV19 combines with J gene TRBJ2-7, with 9 bases matching TRBD1. Trimming at V came to 6 bases and at J to 5 bases, leaving 5 bases not matched to a gene. The CDR3 length is 13 residues. CDR1 and CDR2 from the germline V gene are LNHDA and SQIVND (reference sequence). The CDR3 coding sequence is TGTGCCAGTAGCGACAGGGGGTCCGACGAGCAGTACTTC. Its protein is CASSDRGSDEQYF.

This chain links TRBV19 with TRBJ2-7; D is unresolved. The CDR3 covers 13 residues. The V end was cut by 3 bases, the J end by 5 bases, with 11 bases between. The germline V gene has CDR1 LNHDA and CDR2 SQIVND (reference sequence). Written as DNA, the CDR3 is TGTGCCAGTAGTATGTGGGCTCAGAACGAGCAGTACTTC. Encoded protein: CASSMWAQNEQYF. Looking up the rest from reference TRBV19 and TRBJ2-7 gives the full variable domain: DGGITQSPKYLFRKEGQNVTLSCEQNLNHDAMYWYRQDPGQGLRLIYYSQIVNDFQKGDIAEGYSVSREKKESFPLTVTSAQKNPTAFYLCASSMWAQNEQYFGPGTRLTVT.

The gene calls are TRBV5-6 and TRBJ1-1; D is uncertain. Germline loops: CDR1 SGHDT, CDR2 YYEEEE. The CDR3 extends over 15 amino acids. V was pared by 4 bases and J by 4 bases, with 17 bases between. CDR3 bases: TGTGCCAGCAGCCTCGGGGAGTGGGCGAGCACTGAAGCTTTCTTT. Translation gives CASSLGEWASTEAFF.

This chain connects TRBV11-1 to TRBJ1-3; the match to TRBD1 covers 7 bases. The CDR3 runs to 16 residues. Germline CDR1 is SGHAT and CDR2 is FQDESV (reference sequence). V lost 4 bases to trimming and J lost 0 bases; unmatched junction nucleotides: 6. The CDR3 here is CASSSWTGYSGNTIYF. CDR3 in DNA: TGTGCCAGCAGCTCCTGGACAGGATACTCTGGAAACACCATATATTTT.

The gene calls are TRBV11-2 and TRBJ2-2; 10 bases align to TRBD2. V lost 3 bases to trimming and J lost 2 bases; unmatched junction nucleotides: 6. The V gene's germline CDR1 is SGHAT and CDR2 FQNNGV. This CDR3 contains 17 residues. The CDR3 region is CASSFLGLADNTGELFF. The CDR3 bases are TGTGCCAGCAGCTTTCTCGGACTAGCGGATAACACCGGGGAGCTGTTTTTT.

The chain links TRBV20-1 to TRBJ2-2; 8 bases line up with TRBD2. Germline lookup yields CDR1 DFQATT and CDR2 SNEGSKA (reference sequence). Germline trimming cut 3 bases from V and 1 base from J; bases unmatched to any gene: 4. The CDR3 is 15 residues long. The CDR3 here is CSASSLAGNTGELFF. The DNA for the CDR3 is TGCAGTGCTAGTAGCCTAGCGGGGAACACCGGGGAGCTGTTTTTT.

The V gene is TRBV30, the J gene TRBJ2-1; 14 bases align to TRBD2. V gave up 0 bases and J gave up 0 bases; unmatched junction bases: 7. The germline CDR1 and CDR2 sequences are GTSNPN and SVGIG (reference sequence). The CDR3 is 19 residues long. The CDR3 coding sequence is TGTGCCTGGAGTGTACGGACTAGCGGGAGGCCCGTCTCCTACAATGAGCAGTTCTTC. Protein product: CAWSVRTSGRPVSYNEQFF.

This clone was counted once. CDR3 loop: CASGRPNRGEKLFF. CDR3 DNA sequence: TGTGCCAGCGGTCGGCCAAATCGGGGTGAAAAACTGTTTTTT. The chain has TRBV27 and TRBJ1-4; no reliable D call. From germline, CDR1 is MNHEY and CDR2 SMNVEV (reference sequence). The CDR3 is 14 amino acids. Between the trimmed V and J ends, which lost 8 bases and 7 bases, there was a span of 17 bases.

This rearrangement joins TRBV2 to TRBJ1-6; 7 nucleotides line up with TRBD1. From germline, CDR1 is SNHLY and CDR2 FYNNEI. Trimming at V came to 4 bases and at J to 7 bases, leaving 4 bases not matched to a gene. This CDR3 has 14 residues. The CDR3 nucleotides are TGTGCCAGCAGTGTCGGACAGGCCAATTCACCCCTCCACTTT. Protein: CASSVGQANSPLHF.

V is TRBV5-8 and J is TRBJ1-5; weak D call: TRBD1 (6 bases). The CDR3 spans 13 residues. V was shortened by 5 bases and J by 7 bases, with 13 bases between the two germline ends. Germline-derived CDR1 and CDR2 are SGHTS and YDEGEE. In nucleotides, the CDR3 is TGTGCCAGCAGTGGAAGGGGGATGCAGCCCCAGCATTTT. Translated: CASSGRGMQPQHF.

The V call is TRBV28, the J call TRBJ2-1; 11 positions agree with TRBD2. The CDR3 sequence is 14 residues long. V was pared by 9 bases and J by 5 bases, with 6 bases of the junction left unmatched. Per germline, CDR1 MDHEN and CDR2 SYDVKM. The CDR3 reads CASTTGLADNEQFF. The CDR3 DNA sequence: TGTGCCAGTACGACGGGACTAGCGGACAATGAGCAGTTCTTC.

The rearrangement joins TRBV11-2 to TRBJ1-4, with D uncertain. Trimming pared 4 bases from V and 2 bases from J, leaving 11 bases between. This CDR3 region has 15 residues. CDR1 and CDR2 from the germline V gene are SGHAT and FQNNGV. The CDR3 sequence: CASSSHGWTNEKLFF. CDR3 nucleotide sequence: TGTGCCAGCAGCTCCCACGGGTGGACTAATGAAAAACTGTTTTTT.

The chain is built from TRBV28 and TRBJ1-4, with 9 bases identical to TRBD1. The CDR3 length is 13 residues. Germline V gives CDR1 MDHEN, CDR2 SYDVKM. The trim removed 8 bases at V and 7 bases at J, leaving 5 bases unmatched. Here the CDR3 DNA reads TGTGCCAGCGGGACAGGGCCGGTTGAAAAACTGTTTTTT. Its translation is CASGTGPVEKLFF.

This clone was found once. The V gene is TRBV15, the J gene TRBJ2-3, with D possibly being TRBD2 (6 bases). V was clipped by 1 base and J by 4 bases, with 18 bases between them. This CDR3 contains 17 residues. The germline V gene encodes CDR1 LNHNV and CDR2 YYDKDF (reference sequence). The CDR3 nucleotides read TGTGCCACCAGCAGAGGGCTCCCGGGGCGCGGGGCAGATACGCAGTATTTT. This translates into CATSRGLPGRGADTQYF.

The chain combines TRBV2 with TRBJ2-1; the D gene is possibly TRBD1 (5 bases). Germline V gene data show CDR1 as SNHLY and CDR2 as FYNNEI. The CDR3 length is 11 residues. The V and J ends lost 7 bases and 7 bases respectively, with 8 bases between them. The CDR3 region has the DNA TGTGCCAGCACCCCAGGGAATGAGCAGTTCTTC. It encodes CASTPGNEQFF.

This clone was seen once. The CDR3 reads CASSLKRSDTQYF. Here the CDR3 DNA reads TGTGCCAGCAGCCTGAAGAGGTCAGATACGCAGTATTTT. The chain is built from TRBV3-1 (or the pseudogene TRBV3-2) and TRBJ2-3; unclear D gene. Trimming pared 4 bases from V and 4 bases from J, leaving 9 bases between. The CDR3 extends over 13 amino acids. Germline lookup yields CDR1 LGHDT and CDR2 YNNKEL (reference sequence).

V and J are TRBV6-2 or TRBV6-3 and TRBJ2-1, with 8 positions matching TRBD2. This CDR3 spans 14 amino acids. V shed 4 bases and J 7 bases; nucleotides not matched to a gene: 6. The germline gives CDR1 MNHEY, CDR2 SVGEGT. CDR3 loop: CASSLRAGGNEQFF. DNA for the CDR3: TGTGCCAGCAGTTTAAGGGCGGGGGGAAATGAGCAGTTCTTC.

V usage is TRBV2 and J usage is TRBJ1-6, with TRBD1 matching 8 bases. This CDR3 has 15 residues. V was clipped by 8 bases and J by 8 bases; unmatched bases: 11. The germline V gene has CDR1 SNHLY and CDR2 FYNNEI. This chain's CDR3 is CASRRQTGVDSPLHF. The CDR3 bases are TGTGCCAGCCGCCGACAGACAGGGGTGGATTCACCCCTCCACTTT.

The chain uses TRBV3-1 (or the pseudogene TRBV3-2) and TRBJ2-1; D is undetermined. Germline V gene data show CDR1 as LGHDT and CDR2 as YNNKEL (reference sequence). V was shortened by 3 bases and J by 5 bases, with 17 bases between the two germline ends. The CDR3 extends over 16 amino acids. This CDR3 reads CASSHARYRQNNEQFF. In DNA form, the CDR3 reads TGTGCCAGCAGCCATGCGCGCTACCGCCAAAACAATGAGCAGTTCTTC.

The chain combines TRBV7-8 with TRBJ2-5; 9 positions agree with TRBD1. This CDR3 region has 15 residues. Germline values: CDR1 SGHVS, CDR2 FQNEAQ. Trimming cost V 4 bases and J 5 bases; bases outside gene matches: 8. CDR3: CASSSPGTGFETQYF. CDR3 nucleotide sequence: TGTGCCAGCAGCTCCCCCGGGACAGGGTTCGAGACCCAGTACTTC.

CDR3 residues: CASSSRGLAGRLGTDTQYF. CDR3 sequence (DNA): TGTGCCAGCAGCTCCCGCGGACTAGCGGGAAGATTGGGCACAGATACGCAGTATTTT. This chain joins TRBV7-6 and TRBJ2-3, with 12 bases lining up with TRBD2. Germline V CDR1 and CDR2: SGHVS, FNYEAQ. The CDR3 has 19 amino acids. V trimming: 4 bases; J trimming: 1 base; junction bases outside the gene matches: 12.

V is TRBV29-1 and J is TRBJ2-7, with a weak D call TRBD1 (5 bases). There are 11 residues in the CDR3. The germline V gene has CDR1 SQVTM and CDR2 ANQGSEA. Trimming pared 3 bases from V and 3 bases from J, leaving 6 bases between. This CDR3 reads CSVDDSYEQYF. The CDR3 region has the DNA TGCAGCGTTGACGACAGCTACGAGCAGTACTTC.

The rearrangement uses TRBV24-1 and TRBJ2-1; 12 bases agree with TRBD2. This CDR3 contains 15 residues. V shed 7 bases, J shed 7 bases, and the junction held 7 bases outside the gene matches. From germline, CDR1 is KGHDR and CDR2 SFDVKD. CDR3 amino acids: CATSPSGRARNEQFF. The CDR3 bases are TGTGCCACCAGCCCTAGCGGGAGGGCCAGGAATGAGCAGTTCTTC.